What follows are 3 T cell receptor beta chains derived from one specimen sequenced in a study of T cells after yellow fever vaccination. TCRdb re-called the 5' RACE reads through MiXCR, storing one row per CDR3 protein. The table records approximately 160,000 distinct CDR3 sequences, approximately 6.2% of them present only once. The sample consisted of CD4+ T cells sorted from PBMCs, taken on the day of the first yellow fever vaccination. The source is a man aged 18 to 29 who received the YFV17D yellow fever vaccine.

Only a few counts were recorded for this clonotype. This chain links TRBV7-9 with TRBJ2-5; D unresolved. This CDR3 is 16 amino acids long. Germline V gene sequence: CDR1 SEHNR, CDR2 FQNEAQ (reference sequence). V was cut by 1 base and J by 1 base, with 13 bases left in between. CDR3 amino acids: CASSLGLSHLQETQYF. For the CDR3, the DNA is TGTGCCAGCAGCTTAGGGCTCTCCCACCTCCAAGAGACCCAGTACTTC. The full variable domain, rest sourced from reference TRBV7-9 and TRBJ2-5, is DTGVSQNPRHKITKRGQNVTFRCDPISEHNRLYWYRQTLGQGPEFLTYFQNEAQLEKSRLLSDRFSAERPKGSFSTLEIQRTEQGDSAMYLCASSLGLSHLQETQYFGPGTRLLVL.

The genes are TRBV27 and TRBJ2-7, with TRBD2 as a possible D gene (6 bases). Germline assignment: CDR1 MNHEY and CDR2 SMNVEV (reference sequence). The V gene lost 9 bases and the J gene lost 1 base, with 16 bases spanning the gap. The CDR3 covers 14 residues. This chain's CDR3 is CARPARGNSYEQYV. Here the CDR3 DNA reads TGTGCCAGACCTGCTCGGGGGAATTCCTACGAGCAGTACGTC.

In this sample, this clonotype turned up many times. This chain connects TRBV4-1 to TRBJ2-5; 7 nucleotides align to TRBD1. Germline lookup yields CDR1 MGHRA and CDR2 YSYEKL. J lost 1 base, V lost 5 bases, and 4 bases had no gene match. The CDR3 covers 14 residues. CDR3 protein: CASSRYRGQETQYF. CDR3 in DNA: TGCGCCAGCAGCAGATACAGGGGCCAAGAGACCCAGTACTTC.